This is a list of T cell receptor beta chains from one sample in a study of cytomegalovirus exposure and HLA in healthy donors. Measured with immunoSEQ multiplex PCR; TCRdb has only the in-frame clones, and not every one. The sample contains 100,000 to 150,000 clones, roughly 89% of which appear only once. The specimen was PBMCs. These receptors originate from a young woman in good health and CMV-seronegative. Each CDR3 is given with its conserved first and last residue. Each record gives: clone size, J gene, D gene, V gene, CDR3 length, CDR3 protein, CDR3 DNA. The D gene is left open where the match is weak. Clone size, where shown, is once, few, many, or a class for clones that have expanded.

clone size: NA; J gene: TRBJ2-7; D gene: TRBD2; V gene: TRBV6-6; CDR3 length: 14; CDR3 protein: CASSPGLAGGEQYF; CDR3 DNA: TGTGCCAGCAGTCCCGGACTAGCGGGGGGCGAGCAGTACTTC
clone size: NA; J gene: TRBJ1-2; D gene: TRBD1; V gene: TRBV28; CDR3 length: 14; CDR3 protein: CASSGTGGWYGYTF; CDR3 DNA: TGTGCCAGCAGTGGAACAGGGGGTTGGTATGGCTACACCTTC
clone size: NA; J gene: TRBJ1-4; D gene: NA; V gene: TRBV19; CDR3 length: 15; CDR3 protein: CASSTHTNPNEKLFF; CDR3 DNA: TGTGCCAGTAGTACCCACACGAACCCTAATGAAAAACTGTTTTTT
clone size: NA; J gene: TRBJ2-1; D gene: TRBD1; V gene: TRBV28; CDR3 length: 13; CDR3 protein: CASTGGLHNEQFF; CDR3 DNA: TGTGCCAGTACAGGGGGTCTCCACAATGAGCAGTTCTTC
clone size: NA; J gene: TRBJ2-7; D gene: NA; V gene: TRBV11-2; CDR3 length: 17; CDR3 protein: CASSLDSINFFSYEQYF; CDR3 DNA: TGTGCCAGCAGCTTAGATTCGATAAACTTCTTCTCCTACGAGCAGTACTTC
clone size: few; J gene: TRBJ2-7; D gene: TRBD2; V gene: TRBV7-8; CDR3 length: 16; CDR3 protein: CASSLSLAGPAGEQYF; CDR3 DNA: TGTGCCAGCAGCTTAAGTCTAGCGGGGCCGGCGGGGGAGCAGTACTTC
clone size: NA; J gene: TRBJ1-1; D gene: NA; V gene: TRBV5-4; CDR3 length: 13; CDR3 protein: CASSLGQYTEAFF; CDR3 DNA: TGTGCCAGCAGCTTGGGTCAGTACACTGAAGCTTTCTTT
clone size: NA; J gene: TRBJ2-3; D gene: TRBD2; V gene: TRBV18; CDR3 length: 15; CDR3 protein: CASSPRTSGTDTQYF; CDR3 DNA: TGTGCCAGCTCACCACGGACTAGCGGTACAGATACGCAGTATTTT
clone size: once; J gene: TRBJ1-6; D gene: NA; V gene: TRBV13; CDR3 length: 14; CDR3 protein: CASSLGRYNSPLHF; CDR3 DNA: TGTGCCAGCAGCTTGGGCAGATATAATTCACCCCTCCACTTT
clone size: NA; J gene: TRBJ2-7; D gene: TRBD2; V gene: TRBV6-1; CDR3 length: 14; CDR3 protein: CASSEPLASGSLYF; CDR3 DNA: TGTGCCAGCAGCGAACCCTTGGCTAGCGGGAGTCTGTACTTC
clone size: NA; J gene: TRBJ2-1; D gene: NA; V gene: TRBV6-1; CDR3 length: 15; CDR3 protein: CASRLIAEPYNEQFF; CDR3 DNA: TGTGCCAGCAGGTTAATAGCGGAGCCTTACAATGAGCAGTTCTTC
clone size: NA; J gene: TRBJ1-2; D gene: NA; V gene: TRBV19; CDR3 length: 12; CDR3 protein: CASYTGYGGYTF; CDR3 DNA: TGTGCCAGTTATACAGGGTATGGAGGCTACACCTTC
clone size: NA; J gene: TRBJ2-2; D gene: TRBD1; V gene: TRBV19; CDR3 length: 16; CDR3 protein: CASSIRGRGLTGELFF; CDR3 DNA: TGTGCCAGTAGTATTAGGGGCAGGGGGTTGACCGGGGAGCTGTTTTTT
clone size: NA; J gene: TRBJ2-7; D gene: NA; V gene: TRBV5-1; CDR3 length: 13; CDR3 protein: CASSFALPLEQYF; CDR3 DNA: TGCGCCAGCAGCTTTGCACTCCCCTTAGAGCAGTACTTC
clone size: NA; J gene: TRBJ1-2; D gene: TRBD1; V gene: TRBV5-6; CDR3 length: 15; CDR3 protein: CASSLEGTANYGYTF; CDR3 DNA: TGTGCCAGCAGCTTGGAAGGGACAGCCAACTATGGCTACACCTTC
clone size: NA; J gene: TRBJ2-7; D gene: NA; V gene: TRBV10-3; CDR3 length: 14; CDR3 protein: CAISDGGGLYEQYF; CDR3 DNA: TGTGCCATCAGTGATGGAGGGGGCCTATACGAGCAGTACTTC
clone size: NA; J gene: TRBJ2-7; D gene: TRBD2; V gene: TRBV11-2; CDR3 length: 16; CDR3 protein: CASTLFQGLAGGEQYF; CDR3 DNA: TGTGCCAGCACCCTATTCCAGGGCCTAGCGGGAGGCGAGCAGTACTTC
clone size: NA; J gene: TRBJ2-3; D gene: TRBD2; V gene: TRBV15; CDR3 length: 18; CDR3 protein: CATSRVGTSVTSTDTQYF; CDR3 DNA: TGTGCCACCAGCAGAGTGGGGACTAGCGTTACTAGCACAGATACGCAGTATTTT
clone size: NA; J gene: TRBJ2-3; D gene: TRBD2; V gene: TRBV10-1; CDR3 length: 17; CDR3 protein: CASSESRTSGGKHTQYF; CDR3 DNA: TGCGCCAGCAGTGAGTCGAGGACTAGCGGGGGGAAGCATACGCAGTATTTT
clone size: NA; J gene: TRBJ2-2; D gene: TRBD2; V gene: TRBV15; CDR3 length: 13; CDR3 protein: CATSWTSGGELFF; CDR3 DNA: TGTGCCACCAGCTGGACTAGCGGCGGGGAGCTGTTTTTT
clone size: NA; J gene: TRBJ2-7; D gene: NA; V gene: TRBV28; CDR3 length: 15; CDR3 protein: CASKLGGAGSGEQYF; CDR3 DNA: TGTGCCAGCAAACTCGGGGGTGCGGGATCGGGCGAGCAGTACTTC
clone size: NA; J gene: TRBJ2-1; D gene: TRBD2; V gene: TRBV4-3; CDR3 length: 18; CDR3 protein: CASSQDNAGGSSYNEQFF; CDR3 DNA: TGCGCCAGCAGCCAAGATAACGCGGGAGGGAGCTCCTACAATGAGCAGTTCTTC
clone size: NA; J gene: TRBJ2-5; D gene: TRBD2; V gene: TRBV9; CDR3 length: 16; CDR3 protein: CASSEYPSGGAETQYF; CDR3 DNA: TGTGCCAGCAGCGAATACCCCTCGGGGGGGGCGGAGACCCAGTACTTC
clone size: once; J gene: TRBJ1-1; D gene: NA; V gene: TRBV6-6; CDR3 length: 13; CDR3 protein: CASSSKTRTEAFF; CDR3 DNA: TGTGCCAGCAGTTCGAAGACACGAACTGAAGCTTTCTTT
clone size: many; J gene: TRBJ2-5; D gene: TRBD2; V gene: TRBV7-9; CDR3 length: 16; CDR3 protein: CASSLFSGSGARTQYF; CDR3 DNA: TGTGCCAGCAGCCTATTTAGCGGGAGCGGTGCGAGGACCCAGTACTTC
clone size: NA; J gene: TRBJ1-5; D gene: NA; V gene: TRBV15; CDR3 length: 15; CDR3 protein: CATSGDSLTNQPQHF; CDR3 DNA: TGTGCCACCAGCGGCGACTCGCTCACCAATCAGCCCCAGCATTTT
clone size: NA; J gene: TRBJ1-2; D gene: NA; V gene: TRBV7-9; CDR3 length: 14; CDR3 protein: CASSSPTRDYGYTF; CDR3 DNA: TGTGCCAGCAGCTCGCCCACACGGGACTATGGCTACACCTTC
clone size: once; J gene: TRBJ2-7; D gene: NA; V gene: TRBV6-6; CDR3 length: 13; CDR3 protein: CASSTPGFYEQYF; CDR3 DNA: TGTGCCAGCAGTACCCCGGGTTTCTACGAGCAGTACTTC
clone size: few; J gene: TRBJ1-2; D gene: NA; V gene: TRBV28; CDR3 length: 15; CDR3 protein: CASSQPGVSNYGYTF; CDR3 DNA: TGTGCCAGCAGTCAACCGGGAGTGAGTAACTATGGCTACACCTTC
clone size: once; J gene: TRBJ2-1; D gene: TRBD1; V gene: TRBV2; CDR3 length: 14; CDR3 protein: CASCDRVSYNEQFF; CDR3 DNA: TGTGCCAGCTGTGACAGGGTCTCCTACAATGAGCAGTTCTTC
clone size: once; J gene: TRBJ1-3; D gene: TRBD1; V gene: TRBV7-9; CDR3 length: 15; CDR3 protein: CASGRTGGSGNTIYF; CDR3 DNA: TGTGCCAGCGGACGGACAGGGGGATCTGGAAACACCATATATTTT
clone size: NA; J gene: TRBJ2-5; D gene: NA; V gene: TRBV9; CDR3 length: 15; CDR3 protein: CASSPAQAYQETQYF; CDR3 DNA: TGTGCCAGCAGCCCAGCCCAGGCCTACCAAGAGACCCAGTACTTC
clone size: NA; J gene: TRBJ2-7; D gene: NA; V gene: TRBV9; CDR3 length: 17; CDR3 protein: CASSEGVEMGASYEQYF; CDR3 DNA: TGTGCCAGCAGCGAGGGGGTCGAAATGGGGGCCTCCTACGAGCAGTACTTC
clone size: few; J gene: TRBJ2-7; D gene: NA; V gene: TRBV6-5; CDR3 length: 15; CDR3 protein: CASSPSRGAFYEQYF; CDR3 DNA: TGTGCCAGCAGCCCCAGTCGGGGGGCCTTCTACGAGCAGTACTTC
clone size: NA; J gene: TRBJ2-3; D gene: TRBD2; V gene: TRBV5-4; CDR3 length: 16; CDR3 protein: CASSLLAGGPGDTQYF; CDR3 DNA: TGTGCCAGCAGCTTGCTAGCGGGAGGACCAGGAGATACGCAGTATTTT
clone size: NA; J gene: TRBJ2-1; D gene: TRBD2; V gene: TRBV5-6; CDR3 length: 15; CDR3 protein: CASAVIGGRSNEQFF; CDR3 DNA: TGTGCCAGCGCGGTGATCGGCGGGAGAAGCAATGAGCAGTTCTTC
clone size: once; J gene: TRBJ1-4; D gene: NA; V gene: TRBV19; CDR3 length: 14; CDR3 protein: CASSIGGHNEKLFF; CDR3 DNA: TGTGCCAGTAGTATCGGGGGGCATAATGAAAAACTGTTTTTT
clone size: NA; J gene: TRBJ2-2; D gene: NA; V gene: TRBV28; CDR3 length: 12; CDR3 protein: CASSFGTGELFF; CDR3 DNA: TGTGCCAGCAGTTTCGGCACCGGGGAGCTGTTTTTT
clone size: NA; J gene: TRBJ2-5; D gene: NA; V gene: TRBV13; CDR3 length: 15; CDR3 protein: CASSLGGAVQETQYF; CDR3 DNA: TGTGCCAGCAGCTTAGGGGGGGCGGTCCAAGAGACCCAGTACTTC
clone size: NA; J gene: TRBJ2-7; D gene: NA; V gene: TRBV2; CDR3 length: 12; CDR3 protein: CASIGGSYEQYF; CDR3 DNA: TGTGCCAGCATCGGGGGTTCCTACGAGCAGTACTTC
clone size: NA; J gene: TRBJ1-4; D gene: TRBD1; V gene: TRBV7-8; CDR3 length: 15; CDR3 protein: CASSLGTGPNEKLFF; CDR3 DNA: TGTGCCAGCAGCCTGGGGACAGGGCCTAATGAAAAACTGTTTTTT
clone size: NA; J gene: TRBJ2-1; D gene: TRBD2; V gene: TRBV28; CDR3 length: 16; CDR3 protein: CARGLAGVPPYNEQFF; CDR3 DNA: TGTGCCAGGGGACTAGCGGGGGTCCCCCCGTACAATGAGCAGTTCTTC
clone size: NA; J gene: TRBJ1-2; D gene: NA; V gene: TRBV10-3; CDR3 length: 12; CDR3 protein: CAISDRAHGYTF; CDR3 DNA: TGTGCCATCAGTGACAGGGCACATGGCTACACCTTC
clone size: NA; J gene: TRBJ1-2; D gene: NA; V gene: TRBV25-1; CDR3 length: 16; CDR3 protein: CASSERRTGSDYGYTF; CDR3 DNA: TGTGCCAGCAGTGAAAGAAGAACAGGGTCCGACTATGGCTACACCTTC
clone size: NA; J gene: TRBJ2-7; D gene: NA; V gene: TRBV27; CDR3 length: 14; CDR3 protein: CASSTRDTSYEQYF; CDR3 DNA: TGTGCCAGCAGTACACGGGACACCTCCTACGAGCAGTACTTC
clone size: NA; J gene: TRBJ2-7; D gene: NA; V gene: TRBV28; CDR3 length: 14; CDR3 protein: CASSLVGGAYEQYF; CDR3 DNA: TGTGCCAGCAGTTTGGTAGGGGGGGCCTACGAGCAGTACTTC
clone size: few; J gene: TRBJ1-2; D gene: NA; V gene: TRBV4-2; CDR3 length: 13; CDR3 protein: CASSQETGYGYTF; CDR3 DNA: TGTGCCAGCAGCCAAGAGACAGGCTATGGCTACACCTTC
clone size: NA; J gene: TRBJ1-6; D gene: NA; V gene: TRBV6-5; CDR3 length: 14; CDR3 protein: CASSRTEANSPLHF; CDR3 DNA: TGTGCCAGTAGTAGGACAGAAGCAAATTCACCCCTCCACTTT
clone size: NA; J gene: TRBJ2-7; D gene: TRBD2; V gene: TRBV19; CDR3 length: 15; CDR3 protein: CASNTGTSAFYEQYF; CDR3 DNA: TGTGCCAGTAATACCGGGACTAGCGCCTTCTACGAGCAGTACTTC
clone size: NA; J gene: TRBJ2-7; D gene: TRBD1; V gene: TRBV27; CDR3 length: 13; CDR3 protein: CASGGTGTYEQYF; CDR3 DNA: TGTGCCAGCGGGGGGACAGGAACCTACGAGCAGTACTTC
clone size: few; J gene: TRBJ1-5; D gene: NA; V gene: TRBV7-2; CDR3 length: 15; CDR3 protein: CASSLSAGYDQPQHF; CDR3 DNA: TGTGCCAGCAGCTTATCGGCAGGGTACGATCAGCCCCAGCATTTT
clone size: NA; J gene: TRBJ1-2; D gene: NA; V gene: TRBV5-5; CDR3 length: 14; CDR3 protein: CASSDDPGGYGYTF; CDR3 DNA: TGTGCCAGCAGCGACGACCCGGGTGGCTATGGCTACACCTTC
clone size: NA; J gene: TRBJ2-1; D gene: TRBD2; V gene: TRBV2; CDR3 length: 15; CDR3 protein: CASRDGLAGGIRQFF; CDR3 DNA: TGTGCCAGCAGAGACGGACTAGCGGGGGGGATCAGGCAGTTCTTC
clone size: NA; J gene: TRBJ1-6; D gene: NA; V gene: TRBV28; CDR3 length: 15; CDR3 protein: CASSLWRAGNSPLHF; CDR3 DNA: TGTGCCAGCAGTTTATGGAGGGCTGGGAATTCACCCCTCCACTTT
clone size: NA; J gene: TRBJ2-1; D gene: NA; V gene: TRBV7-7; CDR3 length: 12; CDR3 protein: CASSLLLGEQFF; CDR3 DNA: TGTGCTAGCAGCTTACTTCTAGGTGAGCAGTTCTTC